This is a list of T cell receptor beta chains from one sample in a study of vaccination and CD4 T cells after COVID-19. Their specific antigens are unknown. TCRdb called the PCR reads again in MiXCR, with one record for every CDR3 protein. This table holds about 7,000 distinct CDR3 sequences, about half found once. The sequenced material came from CD4+ T cells from blood, cultured in vitro. The receptors derive from a human donor in good health. Both conserved end residues are part of each CDR3. A D gene is named only where the DNA matches it firmly. Part of the rows lack a size; the others show once, few, many or a class for expanded clones.

d_call: TRBD2
v_call: TRBV20-1
j_call: TRBJ2-5
clone_size: few
cdr3_nt: TGCAGTGCTCCCCCGCTAGCGGGGGGGCAAGAGACCCAGTACTTC
cdr3_aa: CSAPPLAGGQETQYF

d_call: NA
v_call: TRBV19
j_call: TRBJ1-1
clone_size: NA
cdr3_nt: TGTGCCAGTAGTACCCCGGGACTTAACACTGAAGCTTTCTTT
cdr3_aa: CASSTPGLNTEAFF

d_call: TRBD2
v_call: TRBV20-1
j_call: TRBJ2-3
clone_size: few
cdr3_nt: TGCAGTGCTTACGCCGGGACTAGCGGGTCTGATACGCAGTATTTT
cdr3_aa: CSAYAGTSGSDTQYF

d_call: NA
v_call: TRBV20-1
j_call: TRBJ2-5
clone_size: NA
cdr3_nt: TGCAGTGCTAGCGGGACCCAAGAGACCCAGTACTTC
cdr3_aa: CSASGTQETQYF

d_call: NA
v_call: TRBV7-9
j_call: TRBJ2-1
clone_size: NA
cdr3_nt: TGTGCCAGCAGCCCCCAAGAAGGGCGGGGGCCCTACAATGAGCAGTTCTTC
cdr3_aa: CASSPQEGRGPYNEQFF

d_call: NA
v_call: TRBV27
j_call: TRBJ1-2
clone_size: NA
cdr3_nt: TGTGCCAGCAGTTTAAGAGGGGGCTATGGCTACACCTTC
cdr3_aa: CASSLRGGYGYTF

d_call: TRBD2
v_call: TRBV6-1
j_call: TRBJ2-3
clone_size: once
cdr3_nt: TGTGCCAGCATCCCTAGCGGGGGGAGCACAGATACGCAGTATTTT
cdr3_aa: CASIPSGGSTDTQYF

d_call: NA
v_call: TRBV7-2
j_call: TRBJ1-5
clone_size: NA
cdr3_nt: TGTGCCAGCAGCCCTCCTAATCAGCCCCAGCATTTT
cdr3_aa: CASSPPNQPQHF

d_call: NA
v_call: TRBV2
j_call: TRBJ1-5
clone_size: few
cdr3_nt: TGTGCCAGCGGCCCCGGTGGTCAGCCCCAGCATTTT
cdr3_aa: CASGPGGQPQHF

d_call: TRBD1
v_call: TRBV28
j_call: TRBJ2-2
clone_size: NA
cdr3_nt: TGTGCCAGCAGTTTCGGGACAGGGGCATCGGAGCTGTTTTTT
cdr3_aa: CASSFGTGASELFF

d_call: TRBD1
v_call: TRBV6-1
j_call: TRBJ1-6
clone_size: once
cdr3_nt: TGTGCCGCGGGGACAGGGAAATCACCCCTCCACTTT
cdr3_aa: CAAGTGKSPLHF

d_call: TRBD2
v_call: TRBV27
j_call: TRBJ2-1
clone_size: NA
cdr3_nt: TGTGCCAGCAGTCTATGGGCGGGGGAGTACAATGAGCAGTTCTTC
cdr3_aa: CASSLWAGEYNEQFF

d_call: TRBD1
v_call: TRBV20-1
j_call: TRBJ1-5
clone_size: NA
cdr3_nt: TGCAGTGCTAGACGCCCCGGGACAGGGTTTCAGCCCCAGCATTTT
cdr3_aa: CSARRPGTGFQPQHF

d_call: TRBD1
v_call: TRBV7-9
j_call: TRBJ1-5
clone_size: NA
cdr3_nt: TGTGCCAGCAGCATAACTATCGGACAGGGTGACAATCAGCCCCAGCATTTT
cdr3_aa: CASSITIGQGDNQPQHF

d_call: NA
v_call: TRBV20-1
j_call: TRBJ1-5
clone_size: few
cdr3_nt: TGCAGTGCTAGAGGGGGGGGCCCGAGGGATCAGCCCCAGCATTTT
cdr3_aa: CSARGGGPRDQPQHF

d_call: NA
v_call: TRBV19
j_call: TRBJ1-5
clone_size: NA
cdr3_nt: TGTGCCAGTAGTATATGGCGAAATCAGCCCCAGCATTTT
cdr3_aa: CASSIWRNQPQHF

d_call: TRBD2
v_call: TRBV7-3
j_call: TRBJ2-5
clone_size: once
cdr3_nt: TGTGCCAGCAGCCCCCAAGCGGGGGGCGGGGAGACCCAGTACTTC
cdr3_aa: CASSPQAGGGETQYF

d_call: NA
v_call: TRBV11-2
j_call: TRBJ2-7
clone_size: NA
cdr3_nt: TGTGCCAGCAGCTTAAATCCTAGCTATGAGCAGTACTTC
cdr3_aa: CASSLNPSYEQYF

d_call: TRBD1
v_call: TRBV12-3/TRBV12-4
j_call: TRBJ2-7
clone_size: NA
cdr3_nt: TGTGCCAGCAGTTTTACAGGGGCCGAGCAGTACTTC
cdr3_aa: CASSFTGAEQYF

d_call: NA
v_call: TRBV10-2
j_call: TRBJ1-1
clone_size: NA
cdr3_nt: TGCGCCAGCAGTGTGGGGGGGGGCGCGTACACTGAAGCTTTCTTT
cdr3_aa: CASSVGGGAYTEAFF

d_call: NA
v_call: TRBV6-1
j_call: TRBJ1-2
clone_size: few
cdr3_nt: TGTGCCAGTTTAGTGCCCGGGACCAACTATGGCTACACCTTC
cdr3_aa: CASLVPGTNYGYTF

d_call: NA
v_call: TRBV20-1
j_call: TRBJ2-7
clone_size: NA
cdr3_nt: TGCAGTGCTAGAAGTCCTGGCACCTACGAGCAGTACTTC
cdr3_aa: CSARSPGTYEQYF

d_call: NA
v_call: TRBV20-1
j_call: TRBJ1-1
clone_size: NA
cdr3_nt: TGCAGTGCTAGAGGAGCGGGGTTGGACGACACTGAAGCTTTCTTT
cdr3_aa: CSARGAGLDDTEAFF

d_call: NA
v_call: TRBV5-1
j_call: TRBJ1-1
clone_size: NA
cdr3_nt: TGCGCCAGCAGCTTTATGGCGAACACTGAAGCTTTCTTT
cdr3_aa: CASSFMANTEAFF

d_call: NA
v_call: TRBV6-1
j_call: TRBJ2-5
clone_size: few
cdr3_nt: TGTGCCAGCAGGAGTCGAGAGACCCAGTACTTC
cdr3_aa: CASRSRETQYF

d_call: TRBD1
v_call: TRBV7-6
j_call: TRBJ1-4
clone_size: few
cdr3_nt: TGTGCCAGCAGCTCGGGGACAGGGCCTGAAAAACTGTTTTTT
cdr3_aa: CASSSGTGPEKLFF

d_call: NA
v_call: TRBV23-1
j_call: TRBJ2-5
clone_size: NA
cdr3_nt: TGCGCCAGCAGTCAATCGACAGGATTAAGCGGGACCCAGTACTTC
cdr3_aa: CASSQSTGLSGTQYF

d_call: NA
v_call: TRBV19
j_call: TRBJ1-5
clone_size: large
cdr3_nt: TGTGCCAGTAGTCCCCGTACAGGGTATAGCAATCAGCCCCAGCATTTT
cdr3_aa: CASSPRTGYSNQPQHF

d_call: NA
v_call: TRBV6-1
j_call: TRBJ1-3
clone_size: NA
cdr3_nt: TGTGCCAGCAGCCCGGGATTACGAAACACCATATATTTT
cdr3_aa: CASSPGLRNTIYF

d_call: TRBD1
v_call: TRBV24-1
j_call: TRBJ2-2
clone_size: few
cdr3_nt: TGTGCCACCAGTGCGGGACAGGGGACGAACACCGGGGAGCTGTTTTTT
cdr3_aa: CATSAGQGTNTGELFF

d_call: NA
v_call: TRBV20-1
j_call: TRBJ2-1
clone_size: NA
cdr3_nt: TGCAGTGCTCCCATACTGAGCAATGAGCAGTTCTTC
cdr3_aa: CSAPILSNEQFF

d_call: TRBD1
v_call: TRBV6-2/TRBV6-3
j_call: TRBJ1-2
clone_size: few
cdr3_nt: TGTGCCAGCAGGACTACCGGGACAGGCCACGGCTACACCTTC
cdr3_aa: CASRTTGTGHGYTF

d_call: TRBD1
v_call: TRBV6-1
j_call: TRBJ1-6
clone_size: NA
cdr3_nt: TGTGCCAGCAGTACGACAGGGAGGAGTTCACCCCTCCACTTT
cdr3_aa: CASSTTGRSSPLHF

d_call: NA
v_call: TRBV20-1
j_call: TRBJ1-5
clone_size: few
cdr3_nt: TGCAGTGCTAGCTCGGGGGGCGAGAGCAATCAGCCCCAGCATTTT
cdr3_aa: CSASSGGESNQPQHF

d_call: TRBD1
v_call: TRBV2
j_call: TRBJ1-5
clone_size: once
cdr3_nt: TGTGCCAGCAGGGCAGGACAGGGAAGCAATCAGCCCCAGCATTTT
cdr3_aa: CASRAGQGSNQPQHF

d_call: TRBD2
v_call: TRBV6-1
j_call: TRBJ2-5
clone_size: NA
cdr3_nt: TGTGCCAGCAGTGAAACCAGCGGGGGTGGGGAGACCCAGTACTTC
cdr3_aa: CASSETSGGGETQYF

d_call: NA
v_call: TRBV20-1
j_call: TRBJ1-5
clone_size: NA
cdr3_nt: TGCAGTGCTAGGTCCTTGGACAGTTCTAATCAGCCCCAGCATTTT
cdr3_aa: CSARSLDSSNQPQHF

d_call: TRBD2
v_call: TRBV20-1
j_call: TRBJ2-5
clone_size: once
cdr3_nt: TGCAGTGCTAGAGTGAGTGGGCGGGGGCAAGAGACCCAGTACTTC
cdr3_aa: CSARVSGRGQETQYF

d_call: NA
v_call: TRBV7-9
j_call: TRBJ1-1
clone_size: NA
cdr3_nt: TGTGCCAGCAGCTTACTTGAAGGCCCAGGGAACACTGAAGCTTTCTTT
cdr3_aa: CASSLLEGPGNTEAFF

d_call: NA
v_call: TRBV27
j_call: TRBJ1-1
clone_size: few
cdr3_nt: TGTGCCAGCAGTTTTGACCCAGAGAACACTGAAGCTTTCTTT
cdr3_aa: CASSFDPENTEAFF

d_call: NA
v_call: TRBV24-1
j_call: TRBJ1-5
clone_size: NA
cdr3_nt: TGTGCCACCAGTGGGGGGGGGAATCAGCCCCAGCATTTT
cdr3_aa: CATSGGGNQPQHF

d_call: TRBD2
v_call: TRBV20-1
j_call: TRBJ2-1
clone_size: NA
cdr3_nt: TGCAGTGCTCTCCAGTGGCGGGGGGGTGAGAATGAGCAGTTCTTC
cdr3_aa: CSALQWRGGENEQFF

d_call: NA
v_call: TRBV7-9
j_call: TRBJ1-5
clone_size: once
cdr3_nt: TGTGCCAGCAGCTTAGATGAAAATCAGCCCCAGCATTTT
cdr3_aa: CASSLDENQPQHF

d_call: TRBD2
v_call: TRBV27
j_call: TRBJ2-3
clone_size: NA
cdr3_nt: TGTGCCAGCAGTTGGGGGGGGGGCACAGATACGCAGTATTTT
cdr3_aa: CASSWGGGTDTQYF

d_call: NA
v_call: TRBV11-2
j_call: TRBJ2-1
clone_size: once
cdr3_nt: TGTGCCAGCAGCCTGAGGAGTAGCTCCTACAATGAGCAGTTCTTC
cdr3_aa: CASSLRSSSYNEQFF

d_call: NA
v_call: TRBV12-3/TRBV12-4
j_call: TRBJ1-6
clone_size: NA
cdr3_nt: TGTGCCAGCAGTACCCGCCTGGGGTCACCCCTCCACTTT
cdr3_aa: CASSTRLGSPLHF

d_call: NA
v_call: TRBV20-1
j_call: TRBJ2-1
clone_size: NA
cdr3_nt: TGCAGTGCTAGAGGGTTAGACAGCTCCTACAATGAGCAGTTCTTC
cdr3_aa: CSARGLDSSYNEQFF

d_call: NA
v_call: TRBV5-8
j_call: TRBJ1-2
clone_size: NA
cdr3_nt: TGTGCCAGCAGCCGGCCTAATCAGGGTCACTATGGCTACACCTTC
cdr3_aa: CASSRPNQGHYGYTF

d_call: NA
v_call: TRBV6-4
j_call: TRBJ2-2
clone_size: once
cdr3_nt: TGTGCCAGCAGTGACGGGACTAACACCGGGGAGCTGTTTTTT
cdr3_aa: CASSDGTNTGELFF

d_call: TRBD1
v_call: TRBV6-1
j_call: TRBJ1-6
clone_size: once
cdr3_nt: TGTGCCAGCACCGGGACAGGGAGATCACCCCTCCACTTT
cdr3_aa: CASTGTGRSPLHF

d_call: NA
v_call: TRBV19
j_call: TRBJ2-5
clone_size: NA
cdr3_nt: TGTGCCAGTAGTTCACGGGGCTTCCAAGAGACCCAGTACTTC
cdr3_aa: CASSSRGFQETQYF

d_call: NA
v_call: TRBV7-2
j_call: TRBJ1-3
clone_size: large
cdr3_nt: TGTGCCAGCAGCCAATACCGGGACACTGGAAACACCATATATTTT
cdr3_aa: CASSQYRDTGNTIYF

d_call: NA
v_call: TRBV7-8
j_call: TRBJ1-2
clone_size: few
cdr3_nt: TGTGCCAGCAGCCCTCTTTACCTAGCTAACTATGGCTACACCTTC
cdr3_aa: CASSPLYLANYGYTF

d_call: NA
v_call: TRBV7-6
j_call: TRBJ2-7
clone_size: NA
cdr3_nt: TGTGCCAGCAGCTTAGGCAGGGCCTACGAGCAGTACTTC
cdr3_aa: CASSLGRAYEQYF

d_call: NA
v_call: TRBV2
j_call: TRBJ1-6
clone_size: once
cdr3_nt: TGTGCCAGCAGTTCCGGGGCCACCGGGAGGGCACCCCTCCACTTT
cdr3_aa: CASSSGATGRAPLHF

d_call: TRBD1
v_call: TRBV6-1
j_call: TRBJ1-2
clone_size: NA
cdr3_nt: TGTGCCAGCAGCGGGGACAGGGCCCGGGGATTTTGGACCTTC
cdr3_aa: CASSGDRARGFWTF

d_call: NA
v_call: TRBV19
j_call: TRBJ2-6
clone_size: NA
cdr3_nt: TGTGCCAGTACTCCCTTCTCTGGGGCCAACGTCCTGACTTTC
cdr3_aa: CASTPFSGANVLTF

d_call: NA
v_call: TRBV6-1
j_call: TRBJ1-2
clone_size: NA
cdr3_nt: TGTGCCAGCGGGAGGGACGGAGGCTACACCTTC
cdr3_aa: CASGRDGGYTF

d_call: NA
v_call: TRBV7-2
j_call: TRBJ1-2
clone_size: hyperexpanded
cdr3_nt: TGTGCCAGCAGCTTATACATCACAACGGAAGGCTACACCTTC
cdr3_aa: CASSLYITTEGYTF

d_call: NA
v_call: TRBV7-9
j_call: TRBJ1-3
clone_size: NA
cdr3_nt: TGTGCCAGCACCCGACAGAGCTCTGGAAACACCATATATTTT
cdr3_aa: CASTRQSSGNTIYF